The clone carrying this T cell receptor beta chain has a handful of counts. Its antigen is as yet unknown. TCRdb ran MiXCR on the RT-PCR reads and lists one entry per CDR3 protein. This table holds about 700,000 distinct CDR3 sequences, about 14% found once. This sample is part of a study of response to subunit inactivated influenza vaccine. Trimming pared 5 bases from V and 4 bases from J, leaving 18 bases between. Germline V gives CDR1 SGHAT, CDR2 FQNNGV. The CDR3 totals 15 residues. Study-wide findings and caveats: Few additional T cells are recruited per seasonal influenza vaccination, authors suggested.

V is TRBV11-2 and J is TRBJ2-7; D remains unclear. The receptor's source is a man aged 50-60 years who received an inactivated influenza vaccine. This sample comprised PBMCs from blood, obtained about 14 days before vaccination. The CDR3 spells CASSVHATALYEQYF. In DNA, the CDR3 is TGTGCCAGCAGCGTCCACGCTACAGCCCTTTACGAGCAGTACTTC.